The clone carrying this T cell receptor beta chain was counted only a few times. What it binds is not known. Measured with immunoSEQ multiplex PCR; TCRdb has only the in-frame clones, and not every one. The sample has around 30,000 clones, about 80% seen once; the top ten hold approximately 3.4%. The V gene end was trimmed by 5 bases and the J gene end by 8 bases; junction bases not matched to a gene: 10. The CDR3 is 13 residues long. Germline loops: CDR1 SQVTM, CDR2 ANQGSEA. This sample was taken from a study of a mutant IDH1 vaccine in newly diagnosed glioma. Study information: Most had both radiotherapy and temozolomide beforehand; others had only one. Visit V12 was at week 35; visit V13 was at week 47.

This sample's time point: week 35, safety follow-up. Each dose delivered 300 ug of mutant IDH1 20-mer peptide subcutaneously with imiquimod. The sequences come from PBMCs, collected from a glioma patient whose treatment included an IDH1 peptide vaccine. This receptor was taken from a man in his forties with glioma. Some clones in this sample may be carry-over from other donors' samples. The chain carries TRBV29-1 and TRBJ1-2; TRBD1 matches 8 bases. The CDR3, as DNA: TGCAGCGTTACCGTAGGACAGGGAAGCGGCTACACCTTC. This translates into CSVTVGQGSGYTF. The variable domain in full, with the rest retrieved from reference TRBV29-1 and TRBJ1-2, is SAVISQKPSRDICQRGTSLTIQCQVDSQVTMMFWYRQQPGQSLTLIATANQGSEATYESGFVIDKFPISRPNLTFSTLTVSNMSPEDSSIYLCSVTVGQGSGYTFGSGTRLTVV.